The TCR beta chain under discussion was sequenced for a study of blood T cell repertoires in COVID-19. At the level of the study: Specimens from acute and convalescent COVID-19 originated in the United States, Italy and Spain. Nucleic acid was either cDNA or gDNA, and it came from T cells, B-cell-depleted T cells, or PBMCs.

Per the authors' pipeline: Using reference gene primer amplification, nucleated cell counts were estimated. Using immunoSEQ multiplex PCR, the repertoire was profiled, and TCRdb retains in-frame clones only, with some absent. The DNA was the basis for D and trimming; V, J and clone size are from that table. The sample contains roughly 92,000 clones, 90% of which appear only once. Germline lookup yields CDR1 LNHDA and CDR2 SQIVND (reference sequence). The CDR3 extends over 14 amino acids. Trimming cost V 11 bases and J 7 bases, with 24 bases left between them. Sequenced material: peripheral blood. The receptor's source is a man aged 50 to 59 with acute or convalescent COVID-19. The V and J genes are TRBV19 and TRBJ2-7; TRBD2 is a possible D gene (6 bases). Here the CDR3 DNA reads TGTGCCTCCTTGCGGGGTCCCGGTCAAGGTGAGCAGTACTTC. Protein sequence: CASLRGPGQGEQYF.